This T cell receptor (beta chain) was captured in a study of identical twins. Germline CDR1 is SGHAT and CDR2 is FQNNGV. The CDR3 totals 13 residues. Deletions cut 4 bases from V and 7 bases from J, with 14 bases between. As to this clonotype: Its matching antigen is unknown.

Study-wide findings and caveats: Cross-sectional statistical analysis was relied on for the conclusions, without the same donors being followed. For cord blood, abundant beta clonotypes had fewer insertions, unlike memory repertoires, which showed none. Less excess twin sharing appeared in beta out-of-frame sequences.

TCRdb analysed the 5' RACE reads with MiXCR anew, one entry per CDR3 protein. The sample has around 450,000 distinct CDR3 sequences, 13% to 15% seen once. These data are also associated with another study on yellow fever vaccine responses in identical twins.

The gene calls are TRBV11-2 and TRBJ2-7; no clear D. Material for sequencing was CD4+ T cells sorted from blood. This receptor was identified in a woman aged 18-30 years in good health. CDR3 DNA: TGTGCCAGCAGCTCCGGACGGTTGGGGGAGCAGTACTTC. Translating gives CASSSGRLGEQYF.